This T cell receptor beta chain emerged from a study of T cell repertoires in cytomegalovirus infection (dated by TCRdb to about 2019). Context from the whole study: Donor HLA type was relevant to the analysis, because carriage of CMV infection together with the matching HLA type was indicated by public TCR beta signatures. The paper's findings and limits, for the study overall: The ex vivo response was dominated by HLA-C-restricted CMV-specific TCR beta clonotypes, which also provided the single most frequent clonotype in two of eight donors. In both this cohort and an independent roughly 350-donor cohort, the cumulative frequency of public TCR beta family members distinguished carriers of CMV infection plus the relevant HLA type.

Notes on this clonotype: The antigen this receptor binds is unknown. The record has no base qualities; no much larger clone is one base away.

Trimming leaves V shorter by 2 bases and J shorter by 9 bases, with the junction holding 11 bases beyond the gene matches. The germline V gene supplies CDR1 MNHEY and CDR2 SVGEGT. The CDR3, cysteine through phenylalanine, is 16 amino acids long. The sequence is cut down to CDR3 DNA, 48 bases in frame from base 1. TCRdb names Illumina HiSeq 1500 as the instrument used. TCRdb trimmed the raw reads at Q25, called clones with MiXCR and kept productive beta chains. All rows with the same CDR3 protein become a single entry with the most common DNA and genes. Recorded for this sample are around 100,000 distinct CDR3 sequences; less than 25% of them occurred a single time. Roughly two fifths of the sample comes from the top ten.

This TCR derives from a human donor in good health (CMV status not recorded). Some clones in this sample may be carry-over from other donors' samples. The rearrangement joined TRBV6-2 or TRBV6-3 to TRBJ2-1; TRBD2 lines up with 9 middle nucleotides. Sample: CD8+ T cells from PBMCs. CDR3 reads: CASSYPASGVTIEQFF. The DNA sequence is given as TGTGCCAGCAGTTACCCCGCTAGCGGGGTCACAATTGAGCAGTTCTTC.